These T cell receptor beta chains were read from a single sample in a study of T cells expressing NK-cell markers. TCRdb re-called the 5' RACE reads and gives one entry per CDR3 protein, without DNA. This sample's clone table lists fewer than 550,000 distinct CDR3 sequences. Specimen: blood T cells: a sorted CD56 or NKG2C T cell subset, CD4+ or CD8+ T cells, or bulk PBMC T cells (not recorded which). The receptor set was obtained from a woman aged 45-65 years in good health. Both conserved end residues are part of each CDR3.

j_gene: TRBJ2-3
v_gene: TRBV5-6
CDR3aa: CASNPDADTDTQYF

j_gene: TRBJ2-2
v_gene: TRBV9
CDR3aa: CASSVKEVLDTGELFF

j_gene: TRBJ2-1
v_gene: TRBV2
CDR3aa: CASSEASNEQFF

j_gene: TRBJ2-5
v_gene: TRBV5-5
CDR3aa: CASSFGTSGETQYF

j_gene: TRBJ1-5
v_gene: TRBV12-3/TRBV12-4
CDR3aa: CASSFWGLGMGAQPQHF

j_gene: TRBJ2-2
v_gene: TRBV5-5
CDR3aa: CASRRPTGELFF

j_gene: TRBJ2-6
v_gene: TRBV11-2
CDR3aa: CASSVTRGLAGANVLTF

j_gene: TRBJ2-7
v_gene: TRBV20-1
CDR3aa: CSAIRYKGYEQYF

j_gene: TRBJ2-1
v_gene: TRBV7-9
CDR3aa: CASIPREVTYNEQFF

j_gene: TRBJ2-5
v_gene: TRBV20-1
CDR3aa: CSANPSQGTQETQYF